The rows below give T cell receptor beta chains drawn from one sample of a study of tumor-infiltrating lymphocytes in localized non-small cell lung cancer. Here immunoSEQ multiplex PCR was the method, and the copy in TCRdb shows in-frame clones only, minus some. This table has approximately 9,500 clones, roughly 78% appearing once. What was sequenced was lung tumor tissue. The origin of the receptors is a human donor with non-small cell lung cancer. The CDR3 runs from the conserved cysteine through the conserved F or W. The order of the fields is D gene, V gene, J gene, clone size, CDR3 protein, CDR3 DNA. A D gene is named only where the DNA matches it firmly. Size values are once, few and many counts, or a class for expanded clones, and some rows have none.

d_gene: TRBD2; v_gene: TRBV19; j_gene: TRBJ2-1; abundance: few; CDR3aa: CASSPTSIGDEQFF; CDR3nt: TGTGCCAGTAGCCCGACTAGCATTGGGGATGAGCAGTTCTTC
d_gene: TRBD1; v_gene: TRBV5-4; j_gene: TRBJ2-1; abundance: .; CDR3aa: CASSLRGTGSSSYNEQFF; CDR3nt: TGTGCCAGCAGCCTGAGGGGGACAGGTAGCAGCTCCTACAATGAGCAGTTCTTC
d_gene: .; v_gene: TRBV4-2; j_gene: TRBJ2-5; abundance: .; CDR3aa: CASSQDRETQYF; CDR3nt: TGTGCCAGCAGCCAAGATCGCGAGACCCAGTACTTC
d_gene: .; v_gene: TRBV4-1; j_gene: TRBJ1-4; abundance: .; CDR3aa: CASSEGRTNEKLFF; CDR3nt: TGCGCCAGCAGCGAGGGTCGAACTAATGAAAAACTGTTTTTT
d_gene: .; v_gene: TRBV5-4; j_gene: TRBJ1-1; abundance: .; CDR3aa: CASSAPGGSEAFF; CDR3nt: TGTGCCAGCAGCGCTCCGGGGGGTTCTGAAGCTTTCTTT
d_gene: .; v_gene: TRBV9; j_gene: TRBJ2-6; abundance: .; CDR3aa: CASSVSSQGTSGANVLTF; CDR3nt: TGTGCCAGCAGCGTATCTTCTCAGGGGACCTCTGGGGCCAACGTCCTGACTTTC
d_gene: TRBD1; v_gene: TRBV10-2; j_gene: TRBJ2-1; abundance: .; CDR3aa: CATTRDRGYNEQFF; CDR3nt: TGCGCCACCACCCGGGACAGGGGCTACAATGAGCAGTTCTTC
d_gene: TRBD1; v_gene: TRBV7-2; j_gene: TRBJ2-7; abundance: .; CDR3aa: CASSLGRPGQVSYEQYF; CDR3nt: TGTGCCAGCAGCTTAGGCCGACCCGGACAGGTCTCCTACGAGCAGTACTTC
d_gene: TRBD1; v_gene: TRBV10-3; j_gene: TRBJ2-7; abundance: .; CDR3aa: CAISVEVGGQKTYEQYF; CDR3nt: TGTGCCATCAGTGTTGAGGTTGGGGGACAGAAAACCTACGAGCAGTACTTC
d_gene: .; v_gene: TRBV29-1; j_gene: TRBJ1-5; abundance: .; CDR3aa: CSVQQGGNQPQHF; CDR3nt: TGCAGCGTTCAGCAGGGTGGCAATCAGCCCCAGCATTTT
d_gene: TRBD1; v_gene: TRBV19; j_gene: TRBJ2-3; abundance: .; CDR3aa: CASSIGQGRTDTQYF; CDR3nt: TGTGCCAGTAGTATTGGACAGGGGCGAACAGATACGCAGTATTTT
d_gene: .; v_gene: TRBV5-1; j_gene: TRBJ2-1; abundance: .; CDR3aa: CASTQGSGVSEQFF; CDR3nt: TGCGCCAGCACCCAGGGGTCGGGAGTCAGCGAGCAGTTCTTC
d_gene: .; v_gene: TRBV2; j_gene: TRBJ1-3; abundance: .; CDR3aa: CASKVGQSGNTIYF; CDR3nt: TGTGCCAGCAAGGTCGGACAATCTGGAAACACCATATATTTT
d_gene: TRBD1; v_gene: TRBV18; j_gene: TRBJ2-1; abundance: once; CDR3aa: CASSLFRDSRTVF; CDR3nt: TGTGCCAGCTCACTGTTTAGGGACAGCCGAACGGTCTTC
d_gene: .; v_gene: TRBV2; j_gene: TRBJ2-7; abundance: few; CDR3aa: CASSGRQTGTPHRSYEQYF; CDR3nt: TGTGCCAGCAGTGGGCGACAAACCGGGACGCCGCACAGATCCTACGAGCAGTACTTC
d_gene: .; v_gene: TRBV30; j_gene: TRBJ1-5; abundance: .; CDR3aa: CAWRSQVSNQPQHF; CDR3nt: TGTGCCTGGAGATCACAGGTTAGCAATCAGCCCCAGCATTTT
d_gene: .; v_gene: TRBV30; j_gene: TRBJ2-7; abundance: few; CDR3aa: CAWGLANYEQYF; CDR3nt: TGTGCCTGGGGACTGGCTAACTACGAGCAGTACTTC
d_gene: TRBD2; v_gene: TRBV13; j_gene: TRBJ2-7; abundance: .; CDR3aa: CASSFATGGNEQYF; CDR3nt: TGTGCCAGCAGCTTCGCCACGGGGGGTAACGAGCAGTACTTC
d_gene: .; v_gene: TRBV30; j_gene: TRBJ1-4; abundance: few; CDR3aa: CAYLGLATNEKLFF; CDR3nt: TGTGCCTACCTCGGCCTCGCAACTAATGAAAAACTGTTTTTT
d_gene: .; v_gene: TRBV9; j_gene: TRBJ1-4; abundance: .; CDR3aa: CASSVGGLLEEKLFF; CDR3nt: TGTGCCAGCAGCGTAGGAGGACTCCTGGAGGAAAAACTGTTTTTT
d_gene: .; v_gene: TRBV2; j_gene: TRBJ1-4; abundance: few; CDR3aa: CAMTDRQNEKLFF; CDR3nt: TGTGCCATGACCGACAGGCAGAATGAAAAACTGTTTTTT
d_gene: TRBD2; v_gene: TRBV6-1; j_gene: TRBJ2-3; abundance: medium-sized; CDR3aa: CASNRGGASTDTQYF; CDR3nt: TGTGCCAGCAATCGCGGGGGGGCTAGCACAGATACGCAGTATTTT
d_gene: TRBD1; v_gene: TRBV15; j_gene: TRBJ2-6; abundance: .; CDR3aa: CATSRLTGERANVLTF; CDR3nt: TGTGCCACCAGCAGGCTAACAGGGGAGAGGGCCAACGTCCTGACTTTC
d_gene: .; v_gene: TRBV29-1; j_gene: TRBJ1-1; abundance: .; CDR3aa: CSVGVVMNTEAFF; CDR3nt: TGCAGCGTTGGTGTGGTAATGAACACTGAAGCTTTCTTT
d_gene: .; v_gene: TRBV11-2; j_gene: TRBJ1-5; abundance: .; CDR3aa: CASGTSNQPQHF; CDR3nt: TGTGCCAGCGGGACGAGCAATCAGCCCCAGCATTTT
d_gene: TRBD1; v_gene: TRBV7-2; j_gene: TRBJ1-2; abundance: .; CDR3aa: CASSSDRGLGYTF; CDR3nt: TGTGCCAGCAGCTCAGACAGGGGGCTTGGCTACACCTTC
d_gene: .; v_gene: TRBV29-1; j_gene: TRBJ2-7; abundance: .; CDR3aa: CSVAGTVKSYEQYF; CDR3nt: TGCAGCGTTGCCGGGACCGTTAAAAGCTACGAGCAGTACTTC
d_gene: TRBD2; v_gene: TRBV5-6; j_gene: TRBJ2-3; abundance: .; CDR3aa: CASSLVGLAGGTDTQYF; CDR3nt: TGTGCCAGCAGCTTGGTCGGACTAGCGGGAGGCACAGATACGCAGTATTTT
d_gene: .; v_gene: TRBV6-5; j_gene: TRBJ1-2; abundance: .; CDR3aa: CASRRDSLSQGYTF; CDR3nt: TGTGCCAGCAGACGAGACAGCCTAAGTCAGGGCTACACCTTC
d_gene: .; v_gene: TRBV29-1; j_gene: TRBJ2-5; abundance: .; CDR3aa: CSAPQGETQYF; CDR3nt: TGCAGCGCCCCCCAGGGTGAGACCCAGTACTTC
d_gene: .; v_gene: TRBV18; j_gene: TRBJ1-1; abundance: few; CDR3aa: CASSQDYTEAFF; CDR3nt: TGTGCCAGCTCCCAGGATTACACTGAAGCTTTCTTT
d_gene: TRBD2; v_gene: TRBV5-1; j_gene: TRBJ2-3; abundance: .; CDR3aa: CASRKWGGYTDTQYF; CDR3nt: TGCGCCAGCAGAAAATGGGGGGGATACACAGATACGCAGTATTTT
d_gene: .; v_gene: TRBV18; j_gene: TRBJ1-4; abundance: .; CDR3aa: CASSGTGTQFEKLFF; CDR3nt: TGTGCCAGCTCAGGAACAGGGACCCAATTCGAAAAACTGTTTTTT
d_gene: .; v_gene: TRBV11-2; j_gene: TRBJ2-2; abundance: once; CDR3aa: CASSLRFANTGELFF; CDR3nt: TGTGCCAGCAGCCTTCGGTTCGCGAACACCGGGGAGCTGTTTTTT
d_gene: TRBD2; v_gene: TRBV14; j_gene: TRBJ2-1; abundance: .; CDR3aa: CASSQETRRRGVYNEQFF; CDR3nt: TGTGCCAGCAGCCAAGAGACGAGGCGGCGGGGGGTTTACAATGAGCAGTTCTTC
d_gene: .; v_gene: TRBV7-9; j_gene: TRBJ2-7; abundance: .; CDR3aa: CASSVPYEQYF; CDR3nt: TGTGCCAGCAGCGTACCCTACGAGCAGTACTTC
d_gene: .; v_gene: TRBV5-6; j_gene: TRBJ2-5; abundance: .; CDR3aa: CASSLGVGLETQYF; CDR3nt: TGTGCCAGCAGCTTGGGGGTTGGGTTGGAGACCCAGTACTTC
d_gene: .; v_gene: TRBV6-5; j_gene: TRBJ2-1; abundance: .; CDR3aa: CASSPPGVSYNEQFF; CDR3nt: TGTGCCAGCAGTCCGCCCGGGGTCTCCTACAATGAGCAGTTCTTC
d_gene: TRBD1; v_gene: TRBV19; j_gene: TRBJ1-1; abundance: .; CDR3aa: CASSMRTGMNTEAFF; CDR3nt: TGTGCCAGTAGTATGAGGACAGGGATGAACACTGAAGCTTTCTTT
d_gene: .; v_gene: TRBV11-2; j_gene: TRBJ2-1; abundance: .; CDR3aa: CASSLDGSLGDEQFF; CDR3nt: TGTGCCAGCAGCTTAGATGGATCCTTGGGCGATGAGCAGTTCTTC
d_gene: .; v_gene: TRBV7-6; j_gene: TRBJ2-5; abundance: .; CDR3aa: CASSQLSLGVKEETQYF; CDR3nt: TGTGCCAGCAGCCAGCTTAGTCTAGGGGTAAAGGAAGAGACCCAGTACTTC
d_gene: .; v_gene: TRBV6-5; j_gene: TRBJ2-2; abundance: medium-sized; CDR3aa: CASREANTGELFF; CDR3nt: TGTGCCAGCAGGGAAGCGAACACCGGGGAGCTGTTTTTT
d_gene: .; v_gene: TRBV14; j_gene: TRBJ2-1; abundance: .; CDR3aa: CASSHWRDNEQFF; CDR3nt: TGTGCCAGCAGCCATTGGCGGGACAATGAGCAGTTCTTC
d_gene: .; v_gene: TRBV15; j_gene: TRBJ2-1; abundance: .; CDR3aa: CATGGLNYNEQFF; CDR3nt: TGTGCCACCGGAGGCCTTAACTACAATGAGCAGTTCTTC
d_gene: .; v_gene: TRBV27; j_gene: TRBJ1-4; abundance: .; CDR3aa: CASSPYRDSGKLFF; CDR3nt: TGTGCCAGCAGTCCGTACAGGGATAGTGGAAAACTGTTTTTT